These T cell receptor beta chains were read from a single sample in a study of blood T cell repertoires in COVID-19. Sequencing was performed with immunoSEQ multiplex PCR; in TCRdb, only in-frame clones are kept and a portion is missing. Of more than 140,000 clones in the sample, 70% to 85% were seen once. Source material: peripheral blood. The receptors were gathered from a woman aged 50 to 65 in a cohort sampled during active or convalescent COVID-19. The CDR3 runs from the conserved cysteine through the conserved F or W. The D gene is left open where the match is weak. Clone size is shown for a subset of rows, as once, few, many or a class of expanded clone.

J: TRBJ1-1
size: NA
V: TRBV18
length: 13
D: TRBD1
DNA: TGTGCCAGCTCCCCAGGACAGGGCGGGGAAGCTTTCTTT
CDR3: CASSPGQGGEAFF

J: TRBJ2-2
size: NA
V: TRBV24-1
length: 19
D: NA
DNA: TGTGCCACCACCAAACGCCGGTGGAGGGTTCGTGATGACACCGGGGAGCTGTTTTTT
CDR3: CATTKRRWRVRDDTGELFF

J: TRBJ2-7
size: NA
V: TRBV7-9
length: 15
D: TRBD1
DNA: TGTGCCAGCAGCTTAGCAGGTAACAGGGGCCTCGAGCAGTACTTC
CDR3: CASSLAGNRGLEQYF

J: TRBJ2-1
size: NA
V: TRBV11-3
length: 14
D: NA
DNA: TGTGCCAGCAGCTTCCAGGGAATGAACAATGAGCAGTTCTTC
CDR3: CASSFQGMNNEQFF

J: TRBJ1-1
size: NA
V: TRBV6-6
length: 15
D: NA
DNA: TGTGCCAGCAGTTACGGGGGGGAAGGGAACACTGAAGCTTTCTTT
CDR3: CASSYGGEGNTEAFF

J: TRBJ2-5
size: few
V: TRBV9
length: 17
D: TRBD2
DNA: TGTGCCAGCAGCGTTAGCGGGGGGAACGGACCCCAAGAGACCCAGTACTTC
CDR3: CASSVSGGNGPQETQYF

J: TRBJ2-1
size: once
V: TRBV19
length: 15
D: NA
DNA: TGTGCCAGTAGCGGATACAGGGCGGCCTACAATGAGCAGTTCTTC
CDR3: CASSGYRAAYNEQFF

J: TRBJ1-1
size: NA
V: TRBV19
length: 14
D: TRBD1
DNA: TGTGCCAGTAGTGCAGGGGGCCGGTACACTGAAGCTTTCTTT
CDR3: CASSAGGRYTEAFF

J: TRBJ2-3
size: NA
V: TRBV5-1
length: 14
D: TRBD1
DNA: TGCGCCAGCAGGCCGGGACAGGGTACAGATACGCAGTATTTT
CDR3: CASRPGQGTDTQYF

J: TRBJ2-7
size: NA
V: TRBV29-1
length: 13
D: NA
DNA: TGCAGCGAGGTCACCGCTAGCTCCTACGAGCAGTACTTC
CDR3: CSEVTASSYEQYF

J: TRBJ2-7
size: NA
V: TRBV4-3
length: 17
D: TRBD2
DNA: TGCGCCAGCAGCCAAGAGCGGACTAGCGGGGTCTCCTACGAGCAGTACTTC
CDR3: CASSQERTSGVSYEQYF

J: TRBJ1-2
size: NA
V: TRBV14
length: 15
D: NA
DNA: TGTGCCAGCAGCCAAGATCTTTGGATAACGGGAGGCTACACCTTC
CDR3: CASSQDLWITGGYTF

J: TRBJ1-1
size: NA
V: TRBV12-5
length: 13
D: NA
DNA: TGTGCTAGTGGTTTGTTGGACAGCCTTGAAGCTTTCTTT
CDR3: CASGLLDSLEAFF

J: TRBJ1-1
size: NA
V: TRBV9
length: 20
D: TRBD1
DNA: TGTGCCAGCAGCGTAGAGCCAGGGGGCTCTACCTTTGGGCTGAACACTGAAGCTTTCTTT
CDR3: CASSVEPGGSTFGLNTEAFF

J: TRBJ2-7
size: NA
V: TRBV6-6
length: 11
D: NA
DNA: TGTGCCAGCAGCCCGAGGGCCGAGCAGTACTTC
CDR3: CASSPRAEQYF

J: TRBJ2-1
size: NA
V: TRBV7-9
length: 13
D: TRBD1
DNA: TGTGCCAGCAGCTTGACAGGGCCCAATGAGCAGTTCTTC
CDR3: CASSLTGPNEQFF

J: TRBJ1-4
size: NA
V: TRBV19
length: 13
D: NA
DNA: TGTGCCAGTAGTGTACACCTTAATGAAAAACTGTTTTTT
CDR3: CASSVHLNEKLFF

J: TRBJ2-5
size: NA
V: TRBV9
length: 14
D: TRBD1
DNA: TGTGCCAGCAGTCTGGGACAGGGGGGAGAGACCCAGTACTTC
CDR3: CASSLGQGGETQYF

J: TRBJ1-4
size: NA
V: TRBV5-1
length: 13
D: NA
DNA: TGCGCCAGCAGCTTGAACAGGGAAGAAAAACTGTTTTTT
CDR3: CASSLNREEKLFF

J: TRBJ1-1
size: many
V: TRBV19
length: 15
D: TRBD1
DNA: TGTGCCAGTAGTCCGCGGACAGGGGTGAACATTGAAGCTTTCTTT
CDR3: CASSPRTGVNIEAFF

J: TRBJ2-3
size: NA
V: TRBV7-2
length: 14
D: TRBD1
DNA: TGTGCCAGCAGGGGACAGCGCCGGGAAGATACGCAGTATTTT
CDR3: CASRGQRREDTQYF

J: TRBJ2-1
size: NA
V: TRBV19
length: 16
D: NA
DNA: TGTGCCAGTAGTATAGAATTCAAGGGACTGTACAATGAGCAGTTCTTC
CDR3: CASSIEFKGLYNEQFF

J: TRBJ2-7
size: NA
V: TRBV27
length: 13
D: NA
DNA: TGTGCCACCTCGCACAGCCCGTCCTACGAGCAGTACTTC
CDR3: CATSHSPSYEQYF